A single sample gave rise to the 8 T cell receptor beta chains below, sequenced in a study of cytotoxic CD8 clonotypes in ibrutinib-treated CLL. The table came from immunoSEQ multiplex PCR; TCRdb's copy has only in-frame clones and leaves some out. The table has more than 75,000 clones, more than 70% seen once. Sequencing used PBMCs, obtained after 24 months of ibrutinib treatment. These TCRs come from a human donor with chronic lymphocytic leukemia.

The chain employs TRBV6-1 and TRBJ2-1, with 10 positions matching TRBD2. Germline CDR1 reads MNHNS; CDR2 reads SASEGT. This CDR3 has 15 amino acids. V shed 7 bases, J shed 9 bases, and the junction held 12 bases outside the gene matches. The CDR3 DNA reads TGTGCCAGCACCCAAGGGTCTAGCGGGAGACCTGAGCAGTTCTTC. Amino acid sequence: CASTQGSSGRPEQFF.

The chain employs TRBV4-1 and TRBJ2-1; 8 bases are a match to TRBD2. V dropped 5 bases and J dropped 1; count of bases not matched to a gene: 4. This CDR3 has 15 residues. Germline V lookup: CDR1 MGHRA, CDR2 YSYEKL. CDR3: CASSYTSGSYNEQFF. The CDR3 nucleotides are TGCGCCAGCAGCTATACTAGCGGATCCTACAATGAGCAGTTCTTC.

This clone was counted at least ten times. The V call is TRBV9, the J call TRBJ2-7; no clear D gene. Trimming cost V 0 bases and J 7 bases, with 14 bases left between them. CDR3 size: 14 residues. Germline V gene data show CDR1 as SGDLS and CDR2 as YYNGEE. The CDR3 protein is CASSVEGSSGEQYF. CDR3 coding DNA: TGTGCCAGCAGCGTAGAGGGCAGTTCTGGAGAGCAGTACTTC.

V is TRBV5-6 and J is TRBJ2-7, with 7 bases lining up with TRBD1. Germline V gives CDR1 SGHDT, CDR2 YYEEEE. V shed 3 bases, J shed 3 bases, and the junction held 6 bases outside the gene matches. The CDR3 totals 14 residues. The CDR3 loop is CASSSTGAIYEQYF. CDR3 nucleotide sequence: TGTGCCAGCAGCTCTACAGGGGCTATCTACGAGCAGTACTTC. The full variable domain, its missing parts supplied by reference TRBV5-6 and TRBJ2-7, is DAGVTQSPTHLIKTRGQQVTLRCSPKSGHDTVSWYQQALGQGPQFIFQYYEEEERQRGNFPDRFSGHQFPNYSSELNVNALLLGDSALYLCASSSTGAIYEQYFGPGTRLTVT.

V and J are TRBV30 and TRBJ1-1, with D tentatively TRBD1 (5 bases). The CDR3 covers 13 residues. V was trimmed by 0 bases and J by 4 bases, leaving 9 bases between them. Germline values: CDR1 GTSNPN, CDR2 SVGIG (reference sequence). CDR3 coding DNA: TGTGCCTGGAGTGTACTCGGGGGCACTGAAGCTTTCTTT. Protein: CAWSVLGGTEAFF.

The chain is built from TRBV5-1 and TRBJ1-5; 9 bases fit TRBD1. CDR1 is SGHRS, CDR2 YFSETQ, per germline. Trimming removed 4 bases from V and 2 bases from J; junction bases left unmatched: 1. This CDR3 comprises 14 residues. This chain's CDR3 is CASSRTGGNQPQHF. As DNA, the CDR3 is TGCGCCAGCAGCCGGACAGGGGGCAATCAGCCCCAGCATTTT.

CDR3 bases: TGTGCCAGTAGCAGCCCGACAGGGGGCTTTGGACTAGCGGGAGTCCGCGGGGAGCTGTTTTTT. Amino acids: CASSSPTGGFGLAGVRGELFF. The gene calls are TRBV19 and TRBJ2-2, with TRBD2 matching over 13 bases. There are 21 residues in the CDR3. Germline CDR1 and CDR2: LNHDA and SQIVND (reference sequence). J lost 7 bases, V lost 6 bases, and 23 bases had no gene match. Full variable domain (missing parts from reference TRBV19 and TRBJ2-2): DGGITQSPKYLFRKEGQNVTLSCEQNLNHDAMYWYRQDPGQGLRLIYYSQIVNDFQKGDIAEGYSVSREKKESFPLTVTSAQKNPTAFYLCASSSPTGGFGLAGVRGELFFGEGSRLTVL.

The rearrangement joins TRBV12-5 to TRBJ2-3; no reliable D call. The CDR3 sequence is 13 residues long. Germline CDR1 is LGHNT and CDR2 is FRNRAP. The V end was cut by 5 bases, the J end by 5 bases, with 11 bases between. The DNA of the CDR3 is TGTGCTAGTGGTCGCGACTGGGGAGATACGCAGTATTTT. This sequence encodes CASGRDWGDTQYF.